This T cell receptor (beta chain) was captured by sequencing in a study of T cells after yellow fever vaccination. Overall study findings and caveats: Only a minor proportion of clonotypes was detected across both CD4 and CD8 compartments.

TCRdb re-called the 5' RACE reads through MiXCR, storing one row per CDR3 protein. The table shows 300,000 to 350,000 distinct CDR3 sequences, with around 10% occurring only once. The junction had 14 bases not matched to a gene; V was cut back by 4 bases and J by 0 bases. The CDR3 sequence is 18 residues long. On this clonotype: Its antigen is as yet unknown.

V usage is TRBV12-3 or TRBV12-4 and J usage is TRBJ2-7; 8 bases are shared with TRBD1. This specimen was CD4+ T cells sorted from PBMCs, taken 45 days after the yellow fever booster vaccination. The sequence was obtained from a man aged 18 to 29 who received the YFV17D yellow fever vaccine. The CDR3, as DNA: TGTGCCAGCAGTTACGCGACAGGGGACCCCACCAACTCCTACGAGCAGTACTTC. It is translated as CASSYATGDPTNSYEQYF.